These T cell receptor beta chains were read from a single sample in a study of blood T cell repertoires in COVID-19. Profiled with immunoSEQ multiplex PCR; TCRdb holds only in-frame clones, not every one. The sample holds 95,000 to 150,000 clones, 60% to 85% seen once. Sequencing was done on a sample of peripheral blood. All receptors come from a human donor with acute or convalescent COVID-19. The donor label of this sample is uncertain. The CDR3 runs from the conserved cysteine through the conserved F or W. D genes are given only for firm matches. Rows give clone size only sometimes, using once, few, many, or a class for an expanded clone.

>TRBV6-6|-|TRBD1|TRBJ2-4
CASSRQGERTTSIQYF
TGTGCCAGCAGTCGACAGGGGGAACGAACCACATCCATTCAGTACTTC
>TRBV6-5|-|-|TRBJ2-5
CASSTGGAFETQYF
TGTGCCAGCAGTACGGGGGGCGCCTTCGAGACCCAGTACTTC
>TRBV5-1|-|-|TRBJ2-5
CASSLYHGTQEETQYF
TGCGCCAGCAGCCTCTACCACGGGACACAAGAAGAGACCCAGTACTTC
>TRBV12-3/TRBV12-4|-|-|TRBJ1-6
CASSPGGTPLHF
TGTGCCAGCAGCCCCGGGGGGACACCCCTCCACTTT
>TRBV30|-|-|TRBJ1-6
CAWCLGGISPLHF
TGTGCCTGGTGCCTCGGGGGGATCTCACCCCTCCACTTT
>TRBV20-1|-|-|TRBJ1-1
CSERFLGGF
TGCAGTGAAAGGTTTCTCGGAGGTTTT
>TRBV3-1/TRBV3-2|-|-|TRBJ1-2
CASSPAADYGYTF
TGTGCCAGCAGCCCGGCGGCGGACTATGGCTACACCTTC
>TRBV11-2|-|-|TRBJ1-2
CASSFSVDYGYTF
TGTGCCAGCAGCTTCTCAGTTGACTATGGCTACACCTTC
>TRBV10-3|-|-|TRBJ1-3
CAISESKRLSGNTIYF
TGTGCCATCAGTGAGTCTAAGCGGCTCTCTGGAAACACCATATATTTT
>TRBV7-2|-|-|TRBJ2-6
CASTRQASSGANVLTF
TGTGCCAGCACCCGACAGGCTAGCTCTGGGGCCAACGTCCTGACTTTC
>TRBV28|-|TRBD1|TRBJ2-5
CASSRDRAQETQYF
TGTGCCAGCAGTCGGGACAGGGCCCAAGAGACCCAGTACTTC
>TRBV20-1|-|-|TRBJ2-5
CSASGQETQYF
TGCAGTGCTAGCGGGCAAGAGACCCAGTACTTC
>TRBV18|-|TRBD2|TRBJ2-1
CASSFSSGGTDNEQFF
TGTGCCAGCTCCTTTTCCAGCGGGGGGACCGACAATGAGCAGTTCTTC
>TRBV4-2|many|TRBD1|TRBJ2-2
CASSPTGVAGELFF
TGTGCCAGCAGCCCAACAGGGGTGGCCGGGGAGCTGTTTTTT
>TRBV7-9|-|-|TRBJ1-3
CASSLDFGGTSGNTIYF
TGTGCCAGCAGCTTAGATTTTGGAGGGACCTCTGGAAACACCATATATTTT
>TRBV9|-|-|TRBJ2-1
CASSASQLTGGASEQFF
TGTGCCAGCAGCGCCTCTCAACTGACGGGGGGCGCTAGTGAGCAGTTCTTC
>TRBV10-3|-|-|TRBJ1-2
CAISEEDSLLYGYTF
TGTGCCATCAGTGAGGAAGACAGCTTGTTGTATGGCTACACCTTC
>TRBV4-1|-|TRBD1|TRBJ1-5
CASSPRPGQDSNQPQHF
TGCGCCAGCAGCCCCCGCCCGGGACAGGATAGCAATCAGCCCCAGCATTTT
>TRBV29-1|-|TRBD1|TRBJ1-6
CSVRGQGFWNSPLHF
TGCAGCGTCCGGGGACAGGGATTCTGGAATTCACCCCTCCACTTT
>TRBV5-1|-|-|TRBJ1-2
CASSPGGTTVYGYTF
TGCGCCAGCAGCCCCGGAGGGACGACAGTCTATGGCTACACCTTC
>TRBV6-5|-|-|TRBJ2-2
CASSREGHSGELFF
TGTGCCAGCAGCCGCGAGGGACATTCGGGGGAGCTGTTTTTT
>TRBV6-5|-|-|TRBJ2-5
CASSYPAGEGFVTQYF
TGTGCCAGCAGCTACCCAGCAGGGGAGGGTTTCGTGACCCAGTACTTC
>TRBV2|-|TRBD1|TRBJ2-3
CASSEEQGALDTQYF
TGTGCCAGCAGTGAAGAACAGGGGGCGCTAGATACGCAGTATTTT
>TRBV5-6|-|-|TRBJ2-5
CASSLVTTDNQETQYF
TGTGCCAGCAGCTTGGTTACTACGGACAATCAAGAGACCCAGTACTTC
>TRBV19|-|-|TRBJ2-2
CASRAWPGGTGELFF
TGTGCCAGTAGAGCCTGGCCCGGAGGGACCGGGGAGCTGTTTTTT